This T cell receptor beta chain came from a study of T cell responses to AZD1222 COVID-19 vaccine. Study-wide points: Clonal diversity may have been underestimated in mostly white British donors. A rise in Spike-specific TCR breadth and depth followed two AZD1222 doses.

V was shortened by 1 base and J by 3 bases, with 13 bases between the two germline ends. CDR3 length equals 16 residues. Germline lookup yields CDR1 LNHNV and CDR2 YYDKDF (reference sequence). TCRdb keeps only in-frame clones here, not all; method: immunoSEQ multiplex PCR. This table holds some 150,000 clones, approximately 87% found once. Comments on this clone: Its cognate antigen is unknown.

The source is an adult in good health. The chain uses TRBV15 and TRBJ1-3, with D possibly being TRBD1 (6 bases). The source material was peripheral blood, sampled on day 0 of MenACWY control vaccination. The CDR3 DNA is TGTGCCACCAGCAGAGGTCCCAGGGGAGATGGAAACACCATATATTTT. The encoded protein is CATSRGPRGDGNTIYF.